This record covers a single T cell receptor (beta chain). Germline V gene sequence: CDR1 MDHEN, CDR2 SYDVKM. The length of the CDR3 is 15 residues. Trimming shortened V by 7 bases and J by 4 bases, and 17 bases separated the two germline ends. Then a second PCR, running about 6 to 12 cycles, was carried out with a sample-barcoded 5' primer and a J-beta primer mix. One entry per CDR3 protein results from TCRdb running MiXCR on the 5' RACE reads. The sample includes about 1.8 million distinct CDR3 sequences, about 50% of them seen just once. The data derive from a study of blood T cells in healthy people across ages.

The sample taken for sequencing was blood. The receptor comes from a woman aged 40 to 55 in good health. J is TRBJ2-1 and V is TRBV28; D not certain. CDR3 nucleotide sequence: TGTGCCAGCACCGAGTTTGGGAAGTCTTACAATGAGCAGTTCTTC. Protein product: CASTEFGKSYNEQFF.